The 13 T cell receptor beta chains listed next were all sequenced from one sample in a study of CD8+CD57+ T cells in acquired aplastic anemia. CDR3 and TCR beta VDJ profiling relied on a genomic DNA template. TCRdb fed the reads into MiXCR, producing one record per CDR3 protein. The data contain fewer than 250,000 distinct CDR3 sequences, under 55% of them singletons. Patients chosen for sequencing had shown CD8+CD57+ cell expansion by flow cytometry. The sequencing input was sorted CD4+, CD8+, or CD8+CD57+ T cells (not recorded which) from PBMCs. These receptors came from a human donor with aplastic anemia.

This sequence joins TRBV19 and TRBJ2-3; D is ambiguous. CDR3 length: 15 residues. The V end lost 3 bases, the J end lost 5 bases, and 15 bases lay between the germline ends. Germline CDR1 reads LNHDA; CDR2 reads SQIVND (reference sequence). CDR3 in DNA: TGTGCCAGTAGTATTAACAGCTTGGGTGGAGATACGCAGTATTTT. Its protein product is CASSINSLGGDTQYF.

The table lists this clonotype with a few counts. The chain combines TRBV15 with TRBJ2-5, with TRBD2 identical over 11 bases. Per germline, CDR1 LNHNV and CDR2 YYDKDF (reference sequence). V lost 1 base to trimming and J lost 7 bases; unmatched junction nucleotides: 5. The CDR3 covers 15 residues. The DNA for the CDR3 is TGTGCCACCAGCAGAGTAGCGGGGGGGCAGGCGACCCAGTACTTC. As protein: CATSRVAGGQATQYF.

This clonotype was seen ten or more times. The missing conserved phenylalanine or tryptophan at the end of this CDR3 makes a read error likely. V and J are TRBV12-3 or TRBV12-4 and TRBJ1-6; D ambiguous. V gave up 3 bases and J gave up 5 bases, with 2 bases separating them. The CDR3 contains 12 residues. Here the CDR3 DNA reads TGTGCCAGCAGTTTCGATAATTCACCCCTCCACCTT. Translating gives CASSFDNSPLHL.

The rearrangement joins TRBV20-1 to TRBJ2-7, with a tentative D call TRBD2 (5 bases). CDR3 size: 13 residues. Germline V lookup: CDR1 DFQATT, CDR2 SNEGSKA (reference sequence). V was trimmed by 7 bases and J by 1 base, leaving 14 bases between them. The chain's CDR3 is CSVISVASYEQYF. The CDR3 DNA reads as TGCAGTGTAATATCAGTAGCGTCCTACGAGCAGTACTTC.

About this clonotype itself: Its ends do not fully match the called genes, so a read error is possible. This CDR3 reads CASSVEVGGPEAFF. The CDR3 DNA reads TGTGCCAGCAGCGTAGAGGTAGGAGGACCTGAAGCTTTCTTT. The chain recombines TRBV5-1 with TRBJ1-1; D gene uncertain. This CDR3 comprises 14 residues. Germline loops: CDR1 SGHRS, CDR2 YFSETQ.

This clonotype was counted ten times or more. This chain links TRBV3-1 with TRBJ1-2, with 7 bases fitting TRBD1. Germline-derived CDR1 and CDR2 are LGHDT and YNNKEL (reference sequence). This CDR3 comprises 14 residues. V lost 3 bases, J lost 8 bases, and 9 bases stayed unmatched. CDR3 in DNA: TGTGCCAGCAGCCATGGCCGACAGGGTCGAGGCTACACCTTC. This sequence encodes CASSHGRQGRGYTF.

This clonotype was seen many times. The chain recombines TRBV5-1 with TRBJ2-3; no clear D gene. V gave up 4 bases and J gave up 3 bases, with 12 bases separating them. The CDR3 loop spans 14 amino acids. Germline CDR1 SGHRS, CDR2 YFSETQ. The CDR3 DNA reads TGCGCCAGCAGCCTCGATGACGGGACAGATACGCAGTATTTT. Translation: CASSLDDGTDTQYF. Complete variable domain (other parts from reference TRBV5-1 and TRBJ2-3): KAGVTQTPRYLIKTRGQQVTLSCSPISGHRSVSWYQQTPGQGLQFLFEYFSETQRNKGNFPGRFSGRQFSNSRSEMNVSTLELGDSALYLCASSLDDGTDTQYFGPGTRLTVL.

This clonotype was seen a few times. This may arise from a read error, as a much more abundant clone is one base away. This CDR3 reads CASSHPQTDRRSEQFF. CDR3 DNA sequence: TGTGCCAGCAGCCACCCTCAAACCGACAGAAGGAGTGAGCAGTTCTTC. The rearrangement links TRBV13 to TRBJ2-1; D possibly corresponds to TRBD1 (5 bases). The germline V gene encodes CDR1 PRHDT and CDR2 FYEKMQ (reference sequence). Trimming stripped 5 bases from V and 9 bases from J, with 23 bases between. This CDR3 is built from 16 residues. Full variable domain (outside the CDR3, taken from reference TRBV13 and TRBJ2-1): AAGVIQSPRHLIKEKRETATLKCYPIPRHDTVYWYQQGPGQDPQFLISFYEKMQSDKGSIPDRFSAQQFSDYHSELNMSSLELGDSALYFCASSHPQTDRRSEQFFGPGTRLTVL.

This clonotype was counted a few times. This sequence joins TRBV10-3 and TRBJ2-2; 9 bases fit TRBD1. V lost 6 bases, J lost 5 bases, and 4 bases stayed unmatched. The CDR3 is made up of 14 amino acids. Germline V gives CDR1 ENHRY, CDR2 SYGVKD. The DNA of the CDR3 is TGTGCCATCAGCACAGGGGGCCTTACCGGGGAGCTGTTTTTT. This translates into CAISTGGLTGELFF.

The count of this clonotype is one. A read error is possible here, since a much larger clone lies one base away. This chain joins TRBV28 and TRBJ1-6; possibly TRBD1 for D (5 bases). This CDR3 contains 17 residues. Germline V CDR1 and CDR2: MDHEN, SYDVKM. CDR3: CASSLQATAAYNSPPHF. The CDR3 DNA sequence: TGTGCCAGCAGTTTGCAGGCGACAGCGGCCTATAATTCACCCCCCCACTTT.

V usage is TRBV6-6 and J usage is TRBJ1-4; 7 bases line up with TRBD1. CDR3 length equals 17 residues. Germline CDR1 is MNHNY and CDR2 is SVGAGI (reference sequence). V lost 5 bases to trimming and J lost 4 bases; unmatched junction nucleotides: 13. In DNA form, the CDR3 reads TGTGCCAGCAGTCGCCACCTAGGGACAGCAATTAATGAAAAACTGTTTTTT. This sequence encodes CASSRHLGTAINEKLFF.

This clonotype was recorded once. This chain joins TRBV24-1 and TRBJ1-2; TRBD1 matches 9 bases. With V trimmed by 2 bases and J by 2 bases, 8 bases remained unmatched. CDR1 and CDR2 from the germline V gene are KGHDR and SFDVKD. The CDR3 is 17 residues long. Here the CDR3 DNA reads TGTGCCACCAGTGATTCCCACAGGGGGACAGGGAACTATGGCTACACCTTC. It translates to CATSDSHRGTGNYGYTF.

In regard to this clonotype: A much larger clone is a single base away; this may be a read error. The CDR3 here is CASRISGGTEAYF. The CDR3 nucleotides are TGTGCCAGCAGGATCTCAGGGGGGACTGAAGCTTACTTT. The V and J genes are TRBV6-2 or TRBV6-3 and TRBJ1-1, with 7 bases identical to TRBD1. The CDR3 spans 13 residues. The germline V gene encodes CDR1 MNHEY and CDR2 SVGEGT.